This T cell receptor beta chain was captured in a study of T cell responses to AZD1222 COVID-19 vaccine. With regard to this clone: Its specificity is unknown.

Second-dose intervals near 4 or 12 weeks were combined. Clones were read by immunoSEQ multiplex PCR, and TCRdb kept only the in-frame ones, dropping some. The sample shows around 140,000 clones, 85% to 95% of them seen only once. Findings of the study overall: Seropositivity was recorded at baseline in only a handful of AZD1222 recipients. Without day 14 samples, only post-peak T cell repertoires were studied. Most donors were white British, females outnumbered males, and clonal diversity was possibly underestimated.

With 1 base removed from V and 0 bases from J, the gap between germline ends came to 7 bases. Germline CDR1 is MNHNS and CDR2 is SASEGT. There are 15 residues in the CDR3. The receptor comes from an adult who received the AZD1222 COVID-19 vaccine. Sequences were derived from peripheral blood, sampled 28 days after the second AZD1222 dose. J is TRBJ1-3 and V is TRBV6-1; D call uncertain. The CDR3 nucleotides read TGTGCCAGCAGTGAAGTTTGGTCCTCTGGAAACACCATATATTTT. Its translation: CASSEVWSSGNTIYF.